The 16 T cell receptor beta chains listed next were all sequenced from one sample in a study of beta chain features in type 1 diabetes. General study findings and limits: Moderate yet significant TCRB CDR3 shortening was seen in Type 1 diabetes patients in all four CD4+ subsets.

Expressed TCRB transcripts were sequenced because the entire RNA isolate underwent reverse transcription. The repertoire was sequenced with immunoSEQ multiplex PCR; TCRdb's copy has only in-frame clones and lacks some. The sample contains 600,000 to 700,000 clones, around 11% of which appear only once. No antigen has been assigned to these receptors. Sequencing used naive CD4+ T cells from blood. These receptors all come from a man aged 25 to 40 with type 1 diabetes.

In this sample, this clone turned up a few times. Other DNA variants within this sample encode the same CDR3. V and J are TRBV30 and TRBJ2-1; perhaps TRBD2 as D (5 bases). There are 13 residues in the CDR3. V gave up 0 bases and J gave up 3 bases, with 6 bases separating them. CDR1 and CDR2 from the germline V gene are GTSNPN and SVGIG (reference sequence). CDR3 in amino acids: CAWSVGGYNEQFF. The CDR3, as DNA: TGTGCCTGGAGTGTAGGAGGCTACAATGAGCAGTTCTTC.

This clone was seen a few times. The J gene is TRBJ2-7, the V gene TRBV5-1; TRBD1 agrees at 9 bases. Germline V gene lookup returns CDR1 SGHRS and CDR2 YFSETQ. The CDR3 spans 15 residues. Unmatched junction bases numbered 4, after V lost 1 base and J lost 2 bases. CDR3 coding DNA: TGCGCCAGCAGCTTGAGGGGACAGGGAACCTACGAGCAGTACTTC. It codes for CASSLRGQGTYEQYF.

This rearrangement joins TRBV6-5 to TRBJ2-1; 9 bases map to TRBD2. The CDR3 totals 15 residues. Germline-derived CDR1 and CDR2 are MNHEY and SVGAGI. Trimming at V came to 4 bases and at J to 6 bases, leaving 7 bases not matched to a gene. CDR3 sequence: CASSSGLAAANEQFF. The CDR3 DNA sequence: TGTGCCAGCAGTTCGGGACTAGCAGCGGCCAATGAGCAGTTCTTC.

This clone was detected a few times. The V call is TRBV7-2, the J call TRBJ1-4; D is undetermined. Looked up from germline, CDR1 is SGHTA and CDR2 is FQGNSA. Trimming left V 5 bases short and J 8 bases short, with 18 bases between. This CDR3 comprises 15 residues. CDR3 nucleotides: TGTGCCAGCAGCCTAGGAAGTCAACCTGGCGAAAAACTGTTTTTT. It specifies CASSLGSQPGEKLFF.

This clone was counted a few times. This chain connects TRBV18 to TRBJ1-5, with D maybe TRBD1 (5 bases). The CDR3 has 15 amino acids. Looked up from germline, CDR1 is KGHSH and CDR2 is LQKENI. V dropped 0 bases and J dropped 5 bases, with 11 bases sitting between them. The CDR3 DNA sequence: TGTGCCAGCTCACCACCAGGGGTGGGTGATCAGCCCCAGCATTTT. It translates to CASSPPGVGDQPQHF.

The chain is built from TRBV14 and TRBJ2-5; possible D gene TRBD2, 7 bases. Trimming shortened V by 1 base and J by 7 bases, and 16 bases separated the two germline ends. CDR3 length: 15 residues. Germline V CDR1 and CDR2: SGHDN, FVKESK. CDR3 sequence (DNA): TGTGCCAGCAGCCAAGTTGCGGGGGCGCTGGGGACCCAGTACTTC. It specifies CASSQVAGALGTQYF.

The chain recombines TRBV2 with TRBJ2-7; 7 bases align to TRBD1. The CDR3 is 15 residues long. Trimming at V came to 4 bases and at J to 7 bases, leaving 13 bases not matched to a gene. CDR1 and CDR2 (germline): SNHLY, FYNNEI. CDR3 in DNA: TGTGCCAGCAGTGGAGGAGTGCGACAGGGTGGGGAGCAGTACTTC. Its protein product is CASSGGVRQGGEQYF.

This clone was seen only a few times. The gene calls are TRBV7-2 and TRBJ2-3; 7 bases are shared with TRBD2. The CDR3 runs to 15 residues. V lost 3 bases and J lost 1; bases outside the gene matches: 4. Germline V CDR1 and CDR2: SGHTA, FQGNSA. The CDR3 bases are TGTGCCAGCAGCTTCCAGCGGGGTGGCACAGATACGCAGTATTTT. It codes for CASSFQRGGTDTQYF.

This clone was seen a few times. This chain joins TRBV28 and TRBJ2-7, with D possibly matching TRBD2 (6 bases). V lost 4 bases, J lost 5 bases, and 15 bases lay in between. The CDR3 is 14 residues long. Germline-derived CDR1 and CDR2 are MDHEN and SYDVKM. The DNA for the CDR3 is TGTGCCAGCAGTTCCCCGGGACTCCTCCACGAGCAGTACTTC. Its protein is CASSSPGLLHEQYF.

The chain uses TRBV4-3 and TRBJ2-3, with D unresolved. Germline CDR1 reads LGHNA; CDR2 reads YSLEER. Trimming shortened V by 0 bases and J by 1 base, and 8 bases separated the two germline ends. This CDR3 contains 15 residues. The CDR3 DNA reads TGCGCCAGCAGCCAAGATCAGTGGGGCACAGATACGCAGTATTTT. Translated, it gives CASSQDQWGTDTQYF.

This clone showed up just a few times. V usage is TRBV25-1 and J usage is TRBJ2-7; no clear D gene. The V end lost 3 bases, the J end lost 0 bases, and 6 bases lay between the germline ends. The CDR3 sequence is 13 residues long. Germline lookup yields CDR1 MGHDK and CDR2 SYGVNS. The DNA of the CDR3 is TGTGCCAGCAGTGATAATTTCTCCTACGAGCAGTACTTC. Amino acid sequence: CASSDNFSYEQYF.

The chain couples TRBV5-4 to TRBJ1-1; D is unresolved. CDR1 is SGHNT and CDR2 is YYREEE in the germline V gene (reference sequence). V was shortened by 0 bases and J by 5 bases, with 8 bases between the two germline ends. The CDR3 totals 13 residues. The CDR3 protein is CASSLALRTEAFF. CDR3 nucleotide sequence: TGTGCCAGCAGCTTGGCGCTCCGGACTGAAGCTTTCTTT. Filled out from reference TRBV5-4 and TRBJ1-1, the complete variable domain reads ETGVTQSPTHLIKTRGQQVTLRCSSQSGHNTVSWYQQALGQGPQFIFQYYREEENGRGNFPPRFSGLQFPNYSSELNVNALELDDSALYLCASSLALRTEAFFGQGTRLTVV.

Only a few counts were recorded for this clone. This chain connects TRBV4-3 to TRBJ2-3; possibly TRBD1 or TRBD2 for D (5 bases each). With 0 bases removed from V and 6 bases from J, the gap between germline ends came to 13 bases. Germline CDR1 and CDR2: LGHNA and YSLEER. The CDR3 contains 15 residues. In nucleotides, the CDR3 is TGCGCCAGCAGCCAAGAAGGGCAGGGACGTGATACGCAGTATTTT. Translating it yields CASSQEGQGRDTQYF.

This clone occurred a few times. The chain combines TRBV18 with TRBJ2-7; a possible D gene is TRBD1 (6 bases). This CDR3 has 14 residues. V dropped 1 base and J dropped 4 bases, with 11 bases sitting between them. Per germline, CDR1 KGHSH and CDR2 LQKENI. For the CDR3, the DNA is TGTGCCAGCTCACCACGGCAGGGGAAATACGAGCAGTACTTC. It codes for CASSPRQGKYEQYF.

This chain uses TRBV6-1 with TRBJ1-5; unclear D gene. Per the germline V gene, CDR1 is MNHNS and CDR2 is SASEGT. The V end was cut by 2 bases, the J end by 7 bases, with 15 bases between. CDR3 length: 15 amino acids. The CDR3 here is CASSEFDGVGQPQHF. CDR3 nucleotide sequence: TGTGCCAGCAGTGAATTTGATGGCGTAGGGCAGCCCCAGCATTTT.

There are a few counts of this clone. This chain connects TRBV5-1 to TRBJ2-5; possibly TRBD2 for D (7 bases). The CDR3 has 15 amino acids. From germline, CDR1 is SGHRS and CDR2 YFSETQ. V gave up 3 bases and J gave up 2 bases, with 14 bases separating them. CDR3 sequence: CASSSGGSPQETQYF. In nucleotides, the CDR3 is TGCGCCAGCAGCTCGGGGGGCTCCCCTCAAGAGACCCAGTACTTC. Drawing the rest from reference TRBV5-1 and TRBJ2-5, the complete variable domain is KAGVTQTPRYLIKTRGQQVTLSCSPISGHRSVSWYQQTPGQGLQFLFEYFSETQRNKGNFPGRFSGRQFSNSRSEMNVSTLELGDSALYLCASSSGGSPQETQYFGPGTRLLVL.